This T cell receptor (beta chain) is from a study of T cell changes during pregnancy in multiple sclerosis. CDR1 and CDR2 (germline): MDHEN, SYDVKM. Trimming removed 11 bases from V and 4 bases from J, with 12 bases in between. The CDR3 extends over 13 amino acids. This clone was seen a few times. The data were produced by immunoSEQ multiplex PCR, yet TCRdb's version contains in-frame clones alone and is incomplete. The repertoire holds over 30,000 clones, with over 80% as singletons. The rearrangement uses TRBV28 and TRBJ1-6; a possible D gene is TRBD1 (6 bases). Specimen: CD4+ T cells from peripheral blood mononuclear cells, collected in the third trimester of pregnancy. This receptor was taken from a female donor in good health, enrolled as a control in a pregnancy study. CDR3: CACGQIYNSPLHF. DNA for the CDR3: TGTGCCTGCGGACAGATTTATAATTCACCCCTCCACTTT.